The sample holds a few counts of the clone carrying this T cell receptor beta chain. The sample comes from a study of cytomegalovirus exposure and HLA in healthy donors. PCR was performed using 60 Vbeta and 13 Jbeta primers. The method was immunoSEQ multiplex PCR; TCRdb's version includes in-frame clones alone and lacks a portion of them. The data show approximately 100,000 clones, with about 81% seen just once and over 9.5% held by the top ten. CDR1 and CDR2 from the germline V gene are SNHLY and FYNNEI. V was pared by 10 bases and J by 7 bases, with 15 bases of the junction left unmatched. The CDR3 contains 14 residues.

The sample consisted of PBMCs. J is TRBJ1-2 and V is TRBV2; 7 bases map to TRBD1. The TCR comes from a man in his fifties in good health and CMV-seronegative. In DNA form, the CDR3 reads TGTGCCACCGTAGAGAGGACAGGCCGGGGTGGCTACACCTTC. It encodes CATVERTGRGGYTF. The full variable domain, rest sourced from reference TRBV2 and TRBJ1-2, is EPEVTQTPSHQVTQMGQEVILRCVPISNHLYFYWYRQILGQKVEFLVSFYNNEISEKSEIFDDQFSVERPDGSNFTLKIRSTKLEDSAMYFCATVERTGRGGYTFGSGTRLTVV.